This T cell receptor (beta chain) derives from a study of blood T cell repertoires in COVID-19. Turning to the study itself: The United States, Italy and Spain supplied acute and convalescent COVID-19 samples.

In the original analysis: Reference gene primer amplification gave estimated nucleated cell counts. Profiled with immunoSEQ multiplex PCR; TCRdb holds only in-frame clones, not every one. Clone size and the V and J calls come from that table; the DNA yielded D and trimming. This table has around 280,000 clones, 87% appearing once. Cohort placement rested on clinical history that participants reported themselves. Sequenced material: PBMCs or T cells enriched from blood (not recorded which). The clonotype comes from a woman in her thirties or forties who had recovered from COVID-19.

The CDR3 sequence: CASSSGQITGELFF. The CDR3 DNA reads TGCGCCAGCAGCTCGGGACAGATCACCGGGGAGCTGTTTTTT. The chain carries TRBV5-1 and TRBJ2-2, with 7 nucleotides matching TRBD1. Trimming at V came to 3 bases and at J to 4 bases, leaving 3 bases not matched to a gene. This CDR3 spans 14 amino acids. The germline V gene has CDR1 SGHRS and CDR2 YFSETQ.